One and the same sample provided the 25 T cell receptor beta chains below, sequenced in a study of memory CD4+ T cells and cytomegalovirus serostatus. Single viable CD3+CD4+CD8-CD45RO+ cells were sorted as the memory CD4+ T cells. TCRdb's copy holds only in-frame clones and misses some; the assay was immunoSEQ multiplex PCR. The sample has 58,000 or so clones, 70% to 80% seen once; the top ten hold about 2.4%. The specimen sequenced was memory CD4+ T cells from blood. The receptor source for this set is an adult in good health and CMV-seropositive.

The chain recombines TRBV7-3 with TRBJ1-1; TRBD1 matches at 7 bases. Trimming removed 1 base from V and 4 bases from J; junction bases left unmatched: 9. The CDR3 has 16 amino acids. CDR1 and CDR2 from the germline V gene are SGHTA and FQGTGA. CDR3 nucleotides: TGTGCCAGCAGCTTAAATCCAGGGGCAGGGGGCACTGAAGCTTTCTTT. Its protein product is CASSLNPGAGGTEAFF.

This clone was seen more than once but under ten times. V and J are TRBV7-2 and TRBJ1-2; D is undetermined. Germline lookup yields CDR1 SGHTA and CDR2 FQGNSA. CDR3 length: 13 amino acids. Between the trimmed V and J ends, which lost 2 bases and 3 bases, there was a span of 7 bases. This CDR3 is CASSLSLHYGYTF. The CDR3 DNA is TGTGCCAGCAGCTTAAGTTTGCACTATGGCTACACCTTC. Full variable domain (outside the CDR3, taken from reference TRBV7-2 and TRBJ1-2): GAGVSQSPSNKVTEKGKDVELRCDPISGHTALYWYRQSLGQGLEFLIYFQGNSAPDKSGLPSDRFSAERTGGSVSTLTIQRTQQEDSAVYLCASSLSLHYGYTFGSGTRLTVV.

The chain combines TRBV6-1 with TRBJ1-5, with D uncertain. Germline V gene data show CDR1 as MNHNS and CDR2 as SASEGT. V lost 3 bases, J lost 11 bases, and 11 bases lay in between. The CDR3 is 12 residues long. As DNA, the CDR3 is TGTGCCAGCAGTGATGGACTGAGGGCCCAGCATTTT. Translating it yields CASSDGLRAQHF.

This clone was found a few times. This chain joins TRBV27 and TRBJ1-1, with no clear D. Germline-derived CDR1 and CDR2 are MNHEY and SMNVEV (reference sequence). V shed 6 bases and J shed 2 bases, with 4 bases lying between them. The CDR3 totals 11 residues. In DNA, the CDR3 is TGTGCCAGCAGAAAAAACACTGAAGCTTTCTTT. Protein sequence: CASRKNTEAFF.

CDR3 loop: CAWSVSVDTQYF. In nucleotides, the CDR3 is TGTGCCTGGAGTGTATCGGTAGATACGCAGTATTTT. This rearrangement joins TRBV30 to TRBJ2-3; no clear D. Trimming removed 0 bases at V and 5 bases at J, with 6 bases between. This CDR3 is built from 12 residues. From germline, CDR1 is GTSNPN and CDR2 SVGIG (reference sequence).

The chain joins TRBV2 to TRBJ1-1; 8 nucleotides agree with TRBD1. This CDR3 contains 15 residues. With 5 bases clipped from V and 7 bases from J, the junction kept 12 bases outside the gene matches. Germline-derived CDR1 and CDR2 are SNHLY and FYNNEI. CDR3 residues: CASSLAFQGAGEAFF. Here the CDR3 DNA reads TGTGCCAGCAGTTTGGCGTTCCAGGGGGCAGGTGAAGCTTTCTTT.

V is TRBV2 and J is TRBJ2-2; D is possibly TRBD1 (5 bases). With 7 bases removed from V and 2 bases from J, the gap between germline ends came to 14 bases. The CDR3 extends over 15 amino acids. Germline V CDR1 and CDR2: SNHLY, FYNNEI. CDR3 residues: CASKGVYSNTGELFF. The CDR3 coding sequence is TGTGCCAGCAAAGGGGTCTACAGTAACACCGGGGAGCTGTTTTTT. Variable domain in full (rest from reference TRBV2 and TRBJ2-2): EPEVTQTPSHQVTQMGQEVILRCVPISNHLYFYWYRQILGQKVEFLVSFYNNEISEKSEIFDDQFSVERPDGSNFTLKIRSTKLEDSAMYFCASKGVYSNTGELFFGEGSRLTVL.

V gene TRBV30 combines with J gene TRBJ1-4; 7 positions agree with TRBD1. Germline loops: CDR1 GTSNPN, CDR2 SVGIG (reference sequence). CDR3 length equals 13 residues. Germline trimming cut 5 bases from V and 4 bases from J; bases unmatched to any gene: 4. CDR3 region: CAWSRDSNEKLFF. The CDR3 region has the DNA TGTGCCTGGTCCCGGGACAGTAATGAAAAACTGTTTTTT.

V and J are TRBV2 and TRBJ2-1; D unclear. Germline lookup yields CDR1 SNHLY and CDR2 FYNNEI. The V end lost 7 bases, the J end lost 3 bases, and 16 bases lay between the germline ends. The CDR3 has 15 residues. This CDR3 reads CASKGDSADYNEQFF. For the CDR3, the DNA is TGTGCCAGCAAGGGCGACTCCGCGGACTACAATGAGCAGTTCTTC.

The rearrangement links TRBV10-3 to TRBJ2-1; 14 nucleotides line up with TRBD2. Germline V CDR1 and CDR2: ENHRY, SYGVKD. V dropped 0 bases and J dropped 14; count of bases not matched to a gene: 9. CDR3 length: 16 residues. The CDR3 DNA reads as TGTGCCATCAGTGAGTCTCAGACTAGCGGGAGGGCCAAAAAGTTCTTC. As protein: CAISESQTSGRAKKFF.

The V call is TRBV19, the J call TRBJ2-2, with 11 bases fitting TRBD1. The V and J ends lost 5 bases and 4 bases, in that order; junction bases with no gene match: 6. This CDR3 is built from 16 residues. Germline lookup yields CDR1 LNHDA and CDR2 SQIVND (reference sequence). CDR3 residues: CASSYTGTGGTGELFF. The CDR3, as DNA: TGTGCCAGTAGTTACACCGGGACAGGGGGCACCGGGGAGCTGTTTTTT.

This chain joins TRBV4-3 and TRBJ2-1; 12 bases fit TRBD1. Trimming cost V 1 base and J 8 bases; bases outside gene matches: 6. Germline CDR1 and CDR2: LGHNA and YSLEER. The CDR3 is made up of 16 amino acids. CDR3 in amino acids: CASSQGVGTGGYEQFF. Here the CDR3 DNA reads TGCGCCAGCAGCCAAGGGGTAGGGACAGGGGGCTATGAGCAGTTCTTC.

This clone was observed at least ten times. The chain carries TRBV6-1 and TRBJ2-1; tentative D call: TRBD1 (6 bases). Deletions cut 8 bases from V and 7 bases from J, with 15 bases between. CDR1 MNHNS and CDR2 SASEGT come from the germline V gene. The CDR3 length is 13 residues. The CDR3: CASGTMVGNEQFF. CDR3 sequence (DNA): TGTGCCAGCGGGACAATGGTAGGGAATGAGCAGTTCTTC.

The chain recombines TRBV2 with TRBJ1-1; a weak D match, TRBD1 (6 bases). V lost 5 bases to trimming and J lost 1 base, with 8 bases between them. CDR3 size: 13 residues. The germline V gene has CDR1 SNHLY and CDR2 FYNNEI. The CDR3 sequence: CASSSQGNTEAFF. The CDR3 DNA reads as TGTGCCAGCAGTTCACAGGGGAACACTGAAGCTTTCTTT.

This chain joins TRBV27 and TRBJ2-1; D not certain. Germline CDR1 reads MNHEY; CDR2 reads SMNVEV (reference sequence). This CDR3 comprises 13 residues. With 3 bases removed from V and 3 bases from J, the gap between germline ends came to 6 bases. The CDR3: CASSLQGYNEQFF. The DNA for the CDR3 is TGTGCCAGCAGTTTGCAAGGCTACAATGAGCAGTTCTTC.

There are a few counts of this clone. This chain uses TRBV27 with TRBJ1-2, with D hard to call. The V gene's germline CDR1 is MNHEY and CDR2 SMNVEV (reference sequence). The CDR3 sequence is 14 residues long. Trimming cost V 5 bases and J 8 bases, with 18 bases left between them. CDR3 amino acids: CASSEGGPARGYTF. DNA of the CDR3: TGTGCCAGCAGTGAGGGCGGCCCGGCCCGAGGCTACACCTTC.

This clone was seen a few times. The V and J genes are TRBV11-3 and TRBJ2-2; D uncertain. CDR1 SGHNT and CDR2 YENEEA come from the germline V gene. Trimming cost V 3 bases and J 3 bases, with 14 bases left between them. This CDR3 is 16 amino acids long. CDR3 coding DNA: TGTGCCAGCAGCTTGCTCTCTTCCACCGACACCGGGGAGCTGTTTTTT. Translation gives CASSLLSSTDTGELFF.

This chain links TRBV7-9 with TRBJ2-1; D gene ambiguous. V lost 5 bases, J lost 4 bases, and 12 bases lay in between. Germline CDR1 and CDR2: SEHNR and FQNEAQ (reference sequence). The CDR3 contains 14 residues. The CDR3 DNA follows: TGTGCCAGCAGCGCCTCCCTAGGGTACAATGAGCAGTTCTTC. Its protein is CASSASLGYNEQFF.

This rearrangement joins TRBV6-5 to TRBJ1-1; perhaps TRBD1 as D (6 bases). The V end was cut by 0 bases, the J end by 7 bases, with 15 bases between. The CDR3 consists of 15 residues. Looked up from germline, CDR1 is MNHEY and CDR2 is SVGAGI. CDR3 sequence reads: CASSYSTDGTIEAFF. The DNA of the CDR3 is TGTGCCAGCAGTTACTCGACTGACGGGACAATTGAAGCTTTCTTT.

In DNA form, the CDR3 reads TGTGCCTGGAGTTGGGCAGGGAATTATAATTCACCCCTCCACTTT. It translates to CAWSWAGNYNSPLHF. The chain recombines TRBV30 with TRBJ1-6, with a weak D call TRBD1 (5 bases). Germline V gene lookup returns CDR1 GTSNPN and CDR2 SVGIG (reference sequence). This CDR3 comprises 15 residues. V lost 2 bases and J 4 bases, leaving 12 bases between the germline ends.

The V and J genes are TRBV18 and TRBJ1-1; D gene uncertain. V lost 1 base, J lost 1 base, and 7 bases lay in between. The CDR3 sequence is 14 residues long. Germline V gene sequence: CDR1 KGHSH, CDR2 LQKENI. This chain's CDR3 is CASSPLGGNTEAFF. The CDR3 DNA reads TGTGCCAGCTCACCACTTGGCGGGAACACTGAAGCTTTCTTT.

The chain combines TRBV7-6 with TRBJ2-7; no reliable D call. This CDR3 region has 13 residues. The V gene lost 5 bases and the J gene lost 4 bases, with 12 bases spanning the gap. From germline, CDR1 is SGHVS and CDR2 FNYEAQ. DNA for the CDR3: TGTGCCAGCAGCCCCTCCCCTAGTTACGAGCAGTACTTC. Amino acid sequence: CASSPSPSYEQYF.

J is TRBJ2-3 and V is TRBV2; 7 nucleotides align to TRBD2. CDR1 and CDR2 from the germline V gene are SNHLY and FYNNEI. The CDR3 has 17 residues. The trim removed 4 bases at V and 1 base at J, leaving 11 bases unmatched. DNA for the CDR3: TGTGCCAGCAGTGCCCACAGAAGCCTAGCGGGCACAGATACGCAGTATTTT. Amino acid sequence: CASSAHRSLAGTDTQYF. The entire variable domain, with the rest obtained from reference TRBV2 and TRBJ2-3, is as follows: EPEVTQTPSHQVTQMGQEVILRCVPISNHLYFYWYRQILGQKVEFLVSFYNNEISEKSEIFDDQFSVERPDGSNFTLKIRSTKLEDSAMYFCASSAHRSLAGTDTQYFGPGTRLTVL.

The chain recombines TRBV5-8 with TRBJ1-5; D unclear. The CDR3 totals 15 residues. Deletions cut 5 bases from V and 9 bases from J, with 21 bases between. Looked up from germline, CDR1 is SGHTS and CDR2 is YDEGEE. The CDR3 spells CASRLYGPINVPQHF. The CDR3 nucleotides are TGTGCCAGCAGACTCTACGGGCCGATAAATGTGCCCCAGCATTTT.

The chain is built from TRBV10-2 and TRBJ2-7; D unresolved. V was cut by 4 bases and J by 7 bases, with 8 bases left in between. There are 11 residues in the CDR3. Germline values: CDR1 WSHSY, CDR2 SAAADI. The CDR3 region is CASSAQLEQYF. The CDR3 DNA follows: TGCGCCAGCAGTGCTCAGCTTGAGCAGTACTTC.